These 10 T cell receptor beta chains share one sample of origin, sequenced in a study of T cells in women clearing cervical HPV infection. TCRdb keeps only in-frame clones here, not all; method: immunoSEQ multiplex PCR. This sample contains about 20,000 clones. Sequencing was done on a sample of blood buffy coat. The source of these receptors is a woman aged 18-70 years with a cervical HPV16 infection that either progressed to CIN3+ or cleared (not recorded which).

Points on this clone: The read is 3 residues too short to cover the CDR3 end, so that end is filled in from the germline J gene. V and J are TRBV6-1 and TRBJ1-2; D gene uncertain. Looked up from germline, CDR1 is MNHNS and CDR2 is SASEGT. The CDR3 is made up of 13 amino acids. The chain's CDR3 is CASSEERADTYTF. The CDR3 DNA, read in part, is TGTGCCAGCAGTGAAGAGAGGGCAGATACC.

On this clone: Read coverage stops 3 residues before the CDR3 terminus; the germline J gene supplies the remainder. This chain links TRBV18 with TRBJ1-4; perhaps TRBD1 as D (5 bases). Germline CDR1 reads KGHSH; CDR2 reads LQKENI. CDR3 length: 14 amino acids. Trimming pared 3 bases from V and 7 bases from J, leaving 12 bases between. The CDR3 bases that were read are TGTGCCAGCTCACCTGGTGGGGGGAGTGAAAAA. Translated, it gives CASSPGGGSEK. The CDR3, in full, reads CASSPGGGSEKLFF.

Comment on this clone: The sequence runs out 3 residues before the end of the CDR3; the remainder is reconstructed from the germline J gene. The chain joins TRBV7-2 to TRBJ2-3; TRBD2 matches 10 bases. The J segment lost 4 bases and the V segment lost 5 bases, leaving 6 bases of the junction unmatched. This CDR3 has 15 residues. Per germline, CDR1 SGHTA and CDR2 FQGNSA. Incomplete CDR3 DNA: TGTGCCAGCAGCACTAGCGGGGTGGGGTCAGATACG. Amino acids: CASSTSGVGSDT. The CDR3, in full, reads CASSTSGVGSDTQYF.

Comment on this clone: The CDR3 end lies 3 residues beyond the end of the read and is filled in from the germline J gene. The gene calls are TRBV5-4 and TRBJ2-3, with 8 positions matching TRBD1. The CDR3 length is 16 residues. Germline assignment: CDR1 SGHNT and CDR2 YYREEE (reference sequence). The CDR3 spells CASSLSEQGAFETQYF. The sequenced part of the CDR3 DNA is TGTGCCAGCAGCTTATCGGAGCAGGGGGCGTTTGAGACG.

As for this clone: Read data end 3 residues before the CDR3 end; the end is taken from the germline J gene. This sequence joins TRBV7-2 and TRBJ1-2; D ambiguous. The CDR3 covers 13 residues. The germline gives CDR1 SGHTA, CDR2 FQGNSA. This CDR3 is CASRRIGTDTYTF. The sequenced part of the CDR3 DNA is TGTGCCAGCCGTCGAATCGGCACAGATACC.

Of note for this clone: The junction does not match germline at one end; this may be a read error. The CDR3 end falls 3 residues outside the read, so it is completed with the germline J gene. The gene calls are TRBV4-2 and TRBJ1-6; D uncertain. From germline, CDR1 is LGHNA and CDR2 YNFKEQ. CDR3 length equals 17 residues. The CDR3 sequence: CASSQRTPGEGNSPLHF. CDR3 bases read: TGCGCCAGCAGCCAGAGAACCCCCGGGGAGGGTAATTCACCC.

Its frequency marks this clone as medium-sized (0.01 to 0.1%). The read comes to an end 3 residues before the CDR3 does, leaving the germline J gene to fill in the end. The chain uses TRBV7-9 and TRBJ1-4; weak D call: TRBD1 (5 bases). The CDR3 runs to 15 residues. Trimming took off 6 bases at V and 4 bases at J, with 15 bases between the two ends. CDR1 and CDR2 from the germline V gene are SEHNR and FQNEAQ (reference sequence). CDR3 sequence: CASSPRELVNEKLFF. The CDR3 DNA, read in part, is TGTGCCAGCAGTCCCAGGGAGCTGGTTAATGAAAAA.

Points on this clone: The read finishes 3 residues shy of the CDR3 end, and the germline J gene is used to complete it. The chain uses TRBV5-1 and TRBJ2-3; D call uncertain. The CDR3 consists of 14 residues. Germline CDR1 reads SGHRS; CDR2 reads YFSETQ. Deletions cut 0 bases from V and 0 bases from J, with 5 bases between. The CDR3 bases that were read are TGCGCCAGCAGCTTGGGGCCTAGCACAGATACG. This translates into CASSLGPSTDT. The CDR3 as a whole reads CASSLGPSTDTQYF. Supplemented by reference TRBV5-1 and TRBJ2-3, the full variable domain reads KAGVTQTPRYLIKTRGQQVTLSCSPISGHRSVSWYQQTPGQGLQFLFEYFSETQRNKGNFPGRFSGRQFSNSRSEMNVSTLELGDSALYLCASSLGPSTDTQYFGPGTRLTVL.

Worth noting for this clone: The read ends 3 residues early relative to the CDR3; the germline J gene fills the gap. V and J are TRBV6-1 and TRBJ1-5; D is possibly TRBD1 (5 bases). V gave up 3 bases and J gave up 2 bases, with 11 bases separating them. The germline gives CDR1 MNHNS, CDR2 SASEGT. This CDR3 is built from 15 residues. CDR3 bases read: TGTGCCAGCAGTGATGCAGGGTGGGGCAATCAGCCC. As protein: CASSDAGWGNQP. The full CDR3 protein is CASSDAGWGNQPQHF.

About this clone itself: The read is 3 residues too short to cover the CDR3 end, so that end is filled in from the germline J gene. V usage is TRBV7-9 and J usage is TRBJ1-2, with D possibly TRBD1 on 5 matching bases. CDR1 is SEHNR and CDR2 is FQNEAQ in the germline V gene (reference sequence). There are 15 residues in the CDR3. CDR3 DNA, as far as it was read: TGTGCCAGCAGCTTAGGGCCAGGGAGGGCAGATACC. This translates into CASSLGPGRADT. Given in full, the CDR3 is CASSLGPGRADTYTF.